This note documents a single T cell receptor beta chain sequence. Trimming at V came to 3 bases and at J to 10 bases, leaving 5 bases not matched to a gene. The CDR3 loop spans 12 amino acids. This record comes from a study of human T cells and chemical hapten exposure. For the study at large: Cases of alopecia areata, totalis or universalis occurred in a predominantly female patient group.

TCRdb re-called the RACE reads through MiXCR, storing one row per CDR3 protein. This sample yields about 380,000 distinct CDR3 sequences, of which around 6% are seen a single time; over 5.5% belongs to the top ten. Time point of the sample: patch test 2, 6 weeks after DPC sensitization. As to treatment: therapeutic diphenylcyclopropenone sensitization with weekly scalp DPC. This clonotype originated in a woman under 30 with alopecia areata. Some clones in this sample may be carry-over from other donors' samples. This chain connects TRBV12-3 or TRBV12-4 to TRBJ1-1, with TRBD1 matching over 7 bases. The sequenced sample was whole blood, obtained in connection with sensitization to the hapten diphenylcyclopropenone (DPC). The CDR3 is CASSFQAGGAFF. DNA of the CDR3: TGTGCCAGCAGTTTTCAGGCAGGGGGAGCTTTCTTT.